The rows below give T cell receptor beta chains drawn from one sample of a study of human versus mouse CDR3 diversity and MHC coevolution. Data came from immunoSEQ multiplex PCR; TCRdb stores just in-frame clones and leaves some out. The sample has tens of thousands of clones, 93% seen once. The sequencing input was naive CD4+ T cells from blood. Receptors originate from a person aged 25 to 69 in good health. Both conserved end residues are part of each CDR3.

v_call	j_call	cdr3_aa
TRBV10-3	TRBJ1-4	CAISDGTGGEKLFF
TRBV6-5	TRBJ2-1	CASRLAGGNEQFF
TRBV29-1	TRBJ2-2	CSAPLDRNTGELFF
TRBV19	TRBJ1-2	CASTTRQNYGYTF
TRBV7-6	TRBJ1-1	CASSLRQGGVQAEAFF
TRBV18	TRBJ2-1	CASSPNGVNEQFF
TRBV7-6	TRBJ1-5	CASSLYGGGYSNQPQHF
TRBV4-3	TRBJ1-2	CASSQDLGALYGYTF
TRBV19	TRBJ2-3	CASRRQGGTDTQYF
TRBV5-6	TRBJ1-1	CASSPRWIGTEAFF
TRBV4-1	TRBJ1-5	CASSQVNPVGNQPQHF
TRBV6-5	.	CASSYQTPSYEQYF
TRBV7-6	TRBJ1-1	CASSFTQGGNTEAFF
TRBV11-2	TRBJ2-7	CASSHRGGRLGNYEQYF
TRBV30	TRBJ1-1	CASNPGGTPNTEAFF
TRBV11-2	TRBJ2-7	CASSRTGDTYEQYF
TRBV7-3	TRBJ2-5	CASSLNGGKETQYF
TRBV5-6	TRBJ2-1	CASSLGLEQFF
TRBV5-1	TRBJ2-5	CASSPRTRRETQYF
TRBV5-6	TRBJ2-5	CASSLRTGTGETQYF
TRBV5-5	TRBJ1-2	CASSWEDRSNYGYTF
TRBV19	TRBJ2-1	CASNLPPNNEQFF
TRBV5-5	TRBJ1-1	CASSFRRVDTEAFF
TRBV4-3	TRBJ2-7	CASRITVSSYEQYF
TRBV7-2	TRBJ2-7	CASSLMGGRGDEQYF
TRBV11-2	TRBJ1-1	CASSLEPGNTEAFF
TRBV10-3	TRBJ2-7	CAISGGLYEQYF
TRBV7-9	TRBJ1-1	CASQGYMNTEAFF
TRBV7-2	TRBJ2-7	CASSLLTVLSSYEQYF
TRBV19	TRBJ2-7	CASSLRGRLSSYEQYF
TRBV6-5	TRBJ2-7	CASSWTGGSYEQYF
TRBV7-3	TRBJ2-6	CASSLTGATTGANVLTF
TRBV19	TRBJ2-1	CASSGLAGVRNEQFF
TRBV5-1	TRBJ1-1	CASSLARHTEAFF